Described below is a single TCR beta chain sequence and its context. V was pared by 0 bases and J by 7 bases, with 19 bases between. CDR1 and CDR2 (germline): LNHNV, YYDKDF (reference sequence). The CDR3 totals 16 residues. This sample was included in a study of blood T cells in healthy people across ages. The authors ran a second PCR of about 7 to 12 cycles using a sample-barcoded 5' primer and a J-beta primer mix. In TCRdb, the 5' RACE reads were re-called with MiXCR into one record per CDR3 protein. This table has 1.4 million to 1.5 million distinct CDR3 sequences, roughly 40% appearing once. Sequenced: blood. The V gene is TRBV15, the J gene TRBJ2-7; possible D gene TRBD2, 5 bases. The source of this sequence is a woman between 18 and 30 years old in good health. The CDR3 region is CATSRDRKATGNEQYF. The CDR3 bases are TGTGCCACCAGCAGAGATCGGAAAGCCACGGGGAATGAGCAGTACTTC.